The 30 T cell receptor beta chains below come from one sample, sequenced in a study of molecular identifiers for immune sequencing clone quantification. One entry per CDR3 protein, called by TCRdb with MiXCR from the PCR reads. The table lists about 68,000 distinct CDR3 sequences, around 18% of them singletons, with around 1.5% in the top ten. Sequencing was performed on naive CD8+ T cells from blood, with Jurkat cell RNA spiked in. Regarding subset: FACS-sorted CD8+CD4-CCR7+CD45RA+ naive T cells. These receptors all stem from a human donor in good health. Some libraries in this study had Jurkat cell RNA spiked in.

The J gene is TRBJ2-7, the V gene TRBV12-3 or TRBV12-4, with 7 bases identical to TRBD2. CDR3 length: 16 residues. The junction had 8 bases not matched to a gene; V was cut back by 2 bases and J by 1 base. The CDR3 reads CASSLTGGEGSYEQYF. CDR3 nucleotides: TGTGCCAGCAGTTTAACGGGGGGAGAAGGGTCCTACGAGCAGTACTTC.

Concerning this clonotype itself: It may be a read error: a sequence one base away is much more abundant. CDR3 nucleotide sequence: TGTGCCAGCAGTGCGGGACTAGCGGGCCATGAGCAGTTCTTC. Amino acid sequence: CASSAGLAGHEQFF. This chain links TRBV27 with TRBJ2-1, with 12 bases that match TRBD2. The V gene's germline CDR1 is MNHEY and CDR2 SMNVEV (reference sequence). The CDR3 runs to 14 residues. The V and J ends lost 5 bases and 8 bases, in that order; junction bases with no gene match: 4.

This clonotype has just a few counts. This sequence joins TRBV7-9 and TRBJ1-1; D is uncertain. CDR3 length equals 17 residues. The germline V gene encodes CDR1 SEHNR and CDR2 FQNEAQ (reference sequence). V was clipped by 0 bases and J by 1 base, with 15 bases between them. The CDR3 spells CASSLADWVGRNTEAFF. DNA of the CDR3: TGTGCCAGCAGCTTAGCGGACTGGGTAGGCCGGAACACTGAAGCTTTCTTT.

This clonotype was picked up many times. This chain links TRBV20-1 with TRBJ2-1, with TRBD2 matching over 7 bases. V was pared by 6 bases and J by 1 base, with 6 bases of the junction left unmatched. Germline-derived CDR1 and CDR2 are DFQATT and SNEGSKA (reference sequence). The CDR3 spans 14 residues. The CDR3, as DNA: TGCAGTGCAGAAGCGGGAATATCCTACAATGAGCAGTTCTTC. This sequence encodes CSAEAGISYNEQFF.

This clonotype occurred many times. This chain links TRBV20-1 with TRBJ2-7; 9 nucleotides agree with TRBD2. The germline V gene encodes CDR1 DFQATT and CDR2 SNEGSKA (reference sequence). The CDR3 runs 19 residues. The V segment lost 2 bases and the J segment 7 bases; nucleotides outside the gene matches: 24. The CDR3 bases are TGCAGTGCTAGATTACCCCTGGGATTGGGTAGCGGGAGTGGAAAAGAGCAGTACTTC. Translated: CSARLPLGLGSGSGKEQYF.

This clonotype was picked up many times. The J gene is TRBJ2-3, the V gene TRBV10-3, with 8 bases fitting TRBD1. Trimming removed 3 bases from V and 0 bases from J; junction bases left unmatched: 8. Per germline, CDR1 ENHRY and CDR2 SYGVKD. The length of the CDR3 is 17 residues. CDR3 sequence reads: CAISEHDRGTSTDTQYF. The CDR3 nucleotides read TGTGCCATCAGTGAACATGACAGGGGAACTAGCACAGATACGCAGTATTTT.

This clonotype has a count of ten or more. For the CDR3, the DNA is TGTGCCAGCAGTTTATCTAGAGGTAGCGGGGATCCCCTGGAGACCCAGTACTTC. It encodes CASSLSRGSGDPLETQYF. The V call is TRBV27, the J call TRBJ2-5; TRBD2 aligns across 8 bases. V trimming: 0 bases; J trimming: 5 bases; junction bases outside the gene matches: 14. The CDR3 has 18 residues. Germline CDR1 is MNHEY and CDR2 is SMNVEV (reference sequence).

Concerning this clonotype itself: A much larger clone lies a single base off, so this may be a read error. The rearrangement links TRBV4-3 to TRBJ1-2; D is unresolved. The CDR3 length is 14 residues. Per the germline V gene, CDR1 is LGHNA and CDR2 is YSLEER. Written as DNA, the CDR3 is TGCGCCAGCAACCAAGATCGGTTTAACTATGGCTACACCTTC. It encodes CASNQDRFNYGYTF.

On this clonotype itself: Sequence at one end of the junction differs from germline and may be a read error. This rearrangement joins TRBV11-2 to TRBJ2-7; maybe TRBD2 (6 bases). This CDR3 is 16 amino acids long. Looked up from germline, CDR1 is SGHAT and CDR2 is FQNNGV. In DNA form, the CDR3 reads TGTGCCAACAGCTTAGCGGACGTTCGGTCTGGCTACGAGCAGTACTTC. Residues: CANSLADVRSGYEQYF.

This clonotype was recorded many times. The rearrangement joins TRBV14 to TRBJ2-3; a weak D match, TRBD2 (6 bases). CDR3 length: 16 residues. The germline V gene encodes CDR1 SGHDN and CDR2 FVKESK. Trimming cost V 3 bases and J 1 base, with 14 bases left between them. CDR3 loop: CASSHFDGSGTDTQYF. The CDR3, as DNA: TGTGCCAGCAGCCATTTTGACGGGAGTGGCACAGATACGCAGTATTTT.

This clonotype showed up many times. The V and J genes are TRBV7-8 and TRBJ2-1, with 11 positions matching TRBD2. The junction had 7 bases not matched to a gene; V was cut back by 3 bases and J by 3 bases. The CDR3 has 17 residues. The germline V gene encodes CDR1 SGHVS and CDR2 FQNEAQ. The chain's CDR3 is CASSFQLAGVVYNEQFF. Here the CDR3 DNA reads TGTGCCAGCAGCTTCCAACTAGCGGGAGTAGTCTACAATGAGCAGTTCTTC.

On this clonotype itself: A single base separates this from a much larger clone, so it may be a read error. V is TRBV27 and J is TRBJ2-2, with no clear D. V was clipped by 10 bases and J by 3 bases, with 12 bases between them. Per the germline V gene, CDR1 is MNHEY and CDR2 is SMNVEV (reference sequence). CDR3 length: 13 residues. CDR3 sequence: CATRKGYTGELFF. CDR3 nucleotide sequence: TGTGCCACCCGGAAGGGATACACCGGGGAGCTGTTTTTT.

This clonotype was observed many times. This chain links TRBV6-5 with TRBJ2-1, with TRBD2 identical over 10 bases. CDR1 and CDR2 from the germline V gene are MNHEY and SVGAGI. V was pared by 2 bases and J by 9 bases, with 7 bases of the junction left unmatched. The CDR3 length is 15 residues. CDR3 in amino acids: CASSYVSGRSGEQFF. CDR3 coding DNA: TGTGCCAGCAGTTACGTTAGCGGGAGGAGTGGTGAGCAGTTCTTC.

There are many counts of this clonotype. The chain recombines TRBV12-5 with TRBJ2-3, with 11 nucleotides matching TRBD1. The germline CDR1 and CDR2 sequences are LGHNT and FRNRAP. The CDR3 covers 17 residues. V lost 4 bases, J lost 3 bases, and 9 bases stayed unmatched. CDR3 residues: CASGSWTGGLRTDTQYF. The DNA for the CDR3 is TGTGCTAGTGGTTCCTGGACAGGGGGCTTGAGGACAGATACGCAGTATTTT.

Of note for this clonotype: Since a much larger clone is just one base distant, this may be a read error. The chain combines TRBV28 with TRBJ2-1; D is uncertain. The germline gives CDR1 MDHEN, CDR2 SYDVKM. This CDR3 is built from 14 residues. CDR3 sequence: CASTPLASYNEQLF. Here the CDR3 DNA reads TGTGCCAGCACCCCGTTGGCGTCCTACAATGAGCAGCTCTTC.

This clonotype was observed at least ten times. V gene TRBV19 combines with J gene TRBJ1-5; D is unresolved. Trimming shortened V by 1 base and J by 11 bases, and 12 bases separated the two germline ends. The CDR3 runs 13 residues. CDR1 and CDR2 from the germline V gene are LNHDA and SQIVND (reference sequence). The CDR3 region has the DNA TGTGCCAGTAGTATAGGAGCAGGCAAGGCCCAGCATTTT. It codes for CASSIGAGKAQHF.

This clonotype was picked up many times. This chain uses TRBV20-1 with TRBJ2-4, with 7 bases fitting TRBD1. The CDR3 runs 15 residues. V lost 1 base and J lost 0; bases outside the gene matches: 3. Germline V gives CDR1 DFQATT, CDR2 SNEGSKA (reference sequence). The DNA of the CDR3 is TGCAGTGCTAGAGGACAGGGTCTAGCCAAAAACATTCAGTACTTC. Translation gives CSARGQGLAKNIQYF.

This clonotype was counted ten times or more. V usage is TRBV28 and J usage is TRBJ1-2; D not resolved. The CDR3 has 14 amino acids. Germline lookup yields CDR1 MDHEN and CDR2 SYDVKM. Trimming took off 6 bases at V and 3 bases at J, with 14 bases between the two ends. Here the CDR3 reads CASRPTTGYYGYTF. DNA for the CDR3: TGTGCCAGCAGACCAACCACGGGGTACTATGGCTACACCTTC.

This clonotype was seen repeatedly, ten times or more. The V call is TRBV7-8, the J call TRBJ2-4, with D tentatively TRBD1 (5 bases). V dropped 5 bases and J dropped 5 bases, with 16 bases sitting between them. Germline V gene sequence: CDR1 SGHVS, CDR2 FQNEAQ. The CDR3 has 15 amino acids. The CDR3 sequence is CASSPLGHSENIQYF. In DNA, the CDR3 is TGTGCCAGCAGCCCCCTGGGGCATTCCGAAAACATTCAGTACTTC. The full variable domain, with the rest looked up from reference TRBV7-8 and TRBJ2-4, is GAGVSQSPRYKVAKRGQDVALRCDPISGHVSLFWYQQALGQGPEFLTYFQNEAQLDKSGLPSDRFFAERPEGSVSTLKIQRTQQEDSAVYLCASSPLGHSENIQYFGAGTRLSVL.

This clonotype was picked up many times. J is TRBJ2-1 and V is TRBV3-1, with a weak D call TRBD1 (5 bases). The CDR3 runs to 17 residues. Deletions cut 0 bases from V and 3 bases from J, with 15 bases between. CDR1 and CDR2 (germline): LGHDT, YNNKEL (reference sequence). CDR3 protein: CASSQDRWAGHYNEQFF. Written as DNA, the CDR3 is TGTGCCAGCAGCCAAGATCGTTGGGCAGGGCACTACAATGAGCAGTTCTTC.

This clonotype was recorded at least ten times. The rearrangement uses TRBV7-9 and TRBJ2-2, with D possibly called TRBD1 or TRBD2 (5 bases each). Germline V lookup: CDR1 SEHNR, CDR2 FQNEAQ (reference sequence). V dropped 5 bases and J dropped 0 bases, with 13 bases sitting between them. This CDR3 region has 16 residues. The CDR3 DNA reads TGTGCCAGCAGCAAACCGGGACCAGCGAACACCGGGGAGCTGTTTTTT. Its translation is CASSKPGPANTGELFF. Combining the CDR3 with reference TRBV7-9 and TRBJ2-2 gives the whole variable domain DTGVSQNPRHKITKRGQNVTFRCDPISEHNRLYWYRQTLGQGPEFLTYFQNEAQLEKSRLLSDRFSAERPKGSFSTLEIQRTEQGDSAMYLCASSKPGPANTGELFFGEGSRLTVL.

This clonotype was counted at least ten times. The chain recombines TRBV29-1 with TRBJ2-7; D is unclear. V was cut by 5 bases and J by 0 bases, with 11 bases left in between. CDR3 length: 13 amino acids. Germline V CDR1 and CDR2: SQVTM, ANQGSEA. Here the CDR3 reads CSVLSASSYEQYF. For the CDR3, the DNA is TGCAGCGTTCTCAGCGCAAGCTCCTACGAGCAGTACTTC.

This clonotype was counted at least ten times. The chain combines TRBV27 with TRBJ2-4; D is undetermined. The germline gives CDR1 MNHEY, CDR2 SMNVEV (reference sequence). The CDR3 covers 14 residues. Deletions cut 4 bases from V and 5 bases from J, with 12 bases between. The CDR3 loop reads CASSYSPNQNIQYF. The CDR3 DNA follows: TGTGCCAGCAGTTATTCGCCGAATCAAAACATTCAGTACTTC.

The chain recombines TRBV6-5 with TRBJ2-7; D is perhaps TRBD1 (6 bases). Germline CDR1 and CDR2: MNHEY and SVGAGI. CDR3 length: 13 amino acids. The germline V and J ends were trimmed by 0 bases and 5 bases, with 8 bases remaining between them. CDR3: CASSYSSGDEQYF. CDR3 sequence (DNA): TGTGCCAGCAGTTACTCTTCAGGGGACGAGCAGTACTTC.

At least ten counts were recorded for this clonotype. The chain's CDR3 is CASSPGQRYEQYF. The DNA for the CDR3 is TGTGCCAGCAGTCCGGGACAACGCTACGAGCAGTACTTC. This chain joins TRBV6-5 and TRBJ2-7, with a tentative D call TRBD1 (6 bases). V gave up 5 bases and J gave up 3 bases, with 11 bases separating them. Per the germline V gene, CDR1 is MNHEY and CDR2 is SVGAGI. The CDR3 has 13 amino acids.

This clonotype was seen repeatedly, ten times or more. J is TRBJ2-3 and V is TRBV7-6; 9 positions match TRBD2. The CDR3 spans 15 residues. Trimming removed 1 base from V and 5 bases from J; junction bases left unmatched: 4. CDR1 and CDR2 (germline): SGHVS, FNYEAQ. CDR3 sequence reads: CASSLEVAGVDTQYF. The CDR3 DNA reads TGTGCCAGCAGCTTAGAGGTAGCGGGGGTAGATACGCAGTATTTT.

There are many counts of this clonotype. The gene calls are TRBV7-9 and TRBJ1-3; the D is unclear. The CDR3 sequence is 17 residues long. V was trimmed by 1 base and J by 2 bases, leaving 15 bases between them. Germline loops: CDR1 SEHNR, CDR2 FQNEAQ (reference sequence). The CDR3 loop reads CASSLVLGEKTGNTIYF. CDR3 DNA sequence: TGTGCCAGCAGCTTAGTGCTGGGAGAGAAGACTGGAAACACCATATATTTT.

This clonotype was seen more than once but under ten times. V gene TRBV27 combines with J gene TRBJ2-3; possible D gene TRBD2, 6 bases. Germline CDR1 is MNHEY and CDR2 is SMNVEV (reference sequence). The CDR3 has 22 amino acids. V was shortened by 10 bases and J by 2 bases, with 40 bases between the two germline ends. CDR3 bases: TGTGCCAAAGGAAGCGGACACCAGACCCAGCGGGTCTTCGTTTCGGACACAGATACGCAGTATTTT. Its protein product is CAKGSGHQTQRVFVSDTDTQYF.

This clonotype was counted many times. The V gene is TRBV7-9, the J gene TRBJ1-4; a weak D match, TRBD1 (6 bases). Between the trimmed V and J ends, which lost 5 bases and 8 bases, there was a span of 18 bases. This CDR3 contains 15 residues. CDR1 and CDR2 from the germline V gene are SEHNR and FQNEAQ (reference sequence). The CDR3 region has the DNA TGTGCCAGCAGCCACCGGGACACCCTGGCCGAAAAACTGTTTTTT. This gives the protein CASSHRDTLAEKLFF.

This clonotype showed up just a few times. The chain links TRBV4-3 to TRBJ2-1; 12 bases align to TRBD2. Germline CDR1 reads LGHNA; CDR2 reads YSLEER. V lost 1 base to trimming and J lost 8 bases; unmatched junction nucleotides: 15. The CDR3 runs 19 residues. CDR3 sequence: CASSQVPTSGSPGIDEQFF. CDR3 nucleotide sequence: TGCGCCAGCAGCCAAGTTCCGACTAGCGGGAGTCCGGGCATCGATGAGCAGTTCTTC.